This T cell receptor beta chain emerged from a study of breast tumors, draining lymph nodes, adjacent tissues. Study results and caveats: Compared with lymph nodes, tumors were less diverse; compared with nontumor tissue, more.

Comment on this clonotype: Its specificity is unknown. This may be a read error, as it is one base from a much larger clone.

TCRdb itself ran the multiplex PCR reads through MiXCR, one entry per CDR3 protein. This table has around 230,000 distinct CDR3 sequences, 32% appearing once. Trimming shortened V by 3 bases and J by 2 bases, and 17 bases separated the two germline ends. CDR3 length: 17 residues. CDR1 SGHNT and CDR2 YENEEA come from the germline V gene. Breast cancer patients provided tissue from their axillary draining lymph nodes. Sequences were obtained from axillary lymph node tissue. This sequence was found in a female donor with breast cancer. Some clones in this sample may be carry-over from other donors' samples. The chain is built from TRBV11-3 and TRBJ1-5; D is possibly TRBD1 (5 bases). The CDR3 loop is CASSLLGRPGRNQPQHF. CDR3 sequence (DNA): TGTGCCAGCAGCTTGCTGGGACGCCCGGGCCGCAATCAGCCCCAGCATTTT. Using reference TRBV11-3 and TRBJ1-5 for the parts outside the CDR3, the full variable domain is EAGVVQSPRYKIIEKKQPVAFWCNPISGHNTLYWYLQNLGQGPELLIRYENEEAVDDSQLPKDRFSAERLKGVDSTLKIQPAELGDSAVYLCASSLLGRPGRNQPQHFGDGTRLSIL.